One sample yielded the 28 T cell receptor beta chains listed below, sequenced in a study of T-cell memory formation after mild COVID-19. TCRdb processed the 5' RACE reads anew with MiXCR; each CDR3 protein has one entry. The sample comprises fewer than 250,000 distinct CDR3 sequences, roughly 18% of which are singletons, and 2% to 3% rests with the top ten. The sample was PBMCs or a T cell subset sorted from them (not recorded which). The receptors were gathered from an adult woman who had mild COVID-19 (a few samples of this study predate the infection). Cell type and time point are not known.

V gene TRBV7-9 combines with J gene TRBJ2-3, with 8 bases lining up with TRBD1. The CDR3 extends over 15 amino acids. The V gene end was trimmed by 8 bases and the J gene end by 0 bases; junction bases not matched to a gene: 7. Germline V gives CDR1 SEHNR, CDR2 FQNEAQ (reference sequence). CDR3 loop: CASGRGLPSTDTQYF. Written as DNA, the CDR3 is TGTGCCAGCGGCAGGGGGCTCCCTAGCACAGATACGCAGTATTTT.

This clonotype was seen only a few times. For the CDR3, the DNA is TGTGCCAGCAGTTCCTGGCTCGGCTACACCTTC. It codes for CASSSWLGYTF. The rearrangement joins TRBV12-3 or TRBV12-4 to TRBJ1-2, with D unclear. V lost 4 bases, J lost 8 bases, and 8 bases lay in between. This CDR3 contains 11 residues.

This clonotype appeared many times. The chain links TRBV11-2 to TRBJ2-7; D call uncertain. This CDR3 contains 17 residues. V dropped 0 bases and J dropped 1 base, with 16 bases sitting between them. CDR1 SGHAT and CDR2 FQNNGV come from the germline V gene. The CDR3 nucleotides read TGTGCCAGCAGCTTAGATCTTGCAGGCCCCGAATCCTACGAGCAGTACTTC. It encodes CASSLDLAGPESYEQYF.

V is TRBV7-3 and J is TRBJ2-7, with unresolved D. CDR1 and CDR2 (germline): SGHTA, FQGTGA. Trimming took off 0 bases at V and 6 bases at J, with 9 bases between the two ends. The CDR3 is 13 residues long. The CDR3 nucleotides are TGTGCCAGCAGCTTAACCCTAACAGTCGAGCAGTACTTC. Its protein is CASSLTLTVEQYF.

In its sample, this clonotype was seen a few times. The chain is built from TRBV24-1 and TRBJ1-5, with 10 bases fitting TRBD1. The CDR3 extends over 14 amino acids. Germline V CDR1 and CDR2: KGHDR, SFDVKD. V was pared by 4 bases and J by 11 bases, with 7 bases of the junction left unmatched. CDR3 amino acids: CATSEPGTGVAQHF. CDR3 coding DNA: TGTGCCACCAGTGAGCCTGGGACAGGGGTGGCCCAGCATTTT.

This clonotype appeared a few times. The DNA of the CDR3 is TGTGCCAGCAGCCTCCTACGCTACAATGAGCAGTTCTTC. It yields the protein CASSLLRYNEQFF. The chain carries TRBV7-8 and TRBJ2-1, with D unresolved. Trimming took 5 bases from V and 3 from J, leaving 8 bases between them. The CDR3 has 13 amino acids. CDR1 is SGHVS, CDR2 FQNEAQ, per germline.

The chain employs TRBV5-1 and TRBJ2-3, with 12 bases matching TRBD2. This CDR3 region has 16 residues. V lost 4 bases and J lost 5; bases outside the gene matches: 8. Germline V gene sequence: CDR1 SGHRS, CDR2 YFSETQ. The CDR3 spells CASSQGLAGSVDTQYF. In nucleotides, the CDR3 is TGCGCCAGCAGCCAAGGACTAGCGGGATCCGTAGATACGCAGTATTTT.

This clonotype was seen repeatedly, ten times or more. CDR3 sequence: CASSPRLGLAGGGETQYF. CDR3 DNA: TGTGCCAGCAGCCCTCGCCTGGGACTAGCGGGAGGTGGCGAGACCCAGTACTTC. The J gene is TRBJ2-5, the V gene TRBV11-2, with 15 bases lining up with TRBD2. CDR3 size: 18 residues. The germline CDR1 and CDR2 sequences are SGHAT and FQNNGV. Losses at the gene ends were 5 bases for V and 5 bases for J; bases not matched to a gene: 12. The whole variable domain, remainder taken from reference TRBV11-2 and TRBJ2-5, is EAGVAQSPRYKIIEKRQSVAFWCNPISGHATLYWYQQILGQGPKLLIQFQNNGVVDDSQLPKDRFSAERLKGVDSTLKIQPAKLEDSAVYLCASSPRLGLAGGGETQYFGPGTRLLVL.

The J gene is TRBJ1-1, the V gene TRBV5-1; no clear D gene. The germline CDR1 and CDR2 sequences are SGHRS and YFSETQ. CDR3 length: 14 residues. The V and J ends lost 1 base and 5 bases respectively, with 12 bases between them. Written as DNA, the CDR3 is TGCGCCAGCAGCTTGTTTGACCCGAGTACTGAAGCTTTCTTT. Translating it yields CASSLFDPSTEAFF. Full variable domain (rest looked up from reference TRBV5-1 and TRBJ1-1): KAGVTQTPRYLIKTRGQQVTLSCSPISGHRSVSWYQQTPGQGLQFLFEYFSETQRNKGNFPGRFSGRQFSNSRSEMNVSTLELGDSALYLCASSLFDPSTEAFFGQGTRLTVV.

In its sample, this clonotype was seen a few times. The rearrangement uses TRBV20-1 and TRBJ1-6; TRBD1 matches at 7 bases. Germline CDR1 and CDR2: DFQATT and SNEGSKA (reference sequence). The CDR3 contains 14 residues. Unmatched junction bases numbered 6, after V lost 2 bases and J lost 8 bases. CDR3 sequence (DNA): TGCAGTGCTAGACCCGGGACAGCCGATTCACCCCTCCACTTT. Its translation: CSARPGTADSPLHF.

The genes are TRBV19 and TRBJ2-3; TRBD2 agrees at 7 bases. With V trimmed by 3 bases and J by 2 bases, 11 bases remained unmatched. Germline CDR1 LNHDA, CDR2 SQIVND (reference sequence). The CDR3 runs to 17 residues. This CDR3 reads CASSIFRASGFTDTQYF. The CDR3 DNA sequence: TGTGCCAGTAGTATTTTTCGGGCTAGCGGATTCACAGATACGCAGTATTTT.

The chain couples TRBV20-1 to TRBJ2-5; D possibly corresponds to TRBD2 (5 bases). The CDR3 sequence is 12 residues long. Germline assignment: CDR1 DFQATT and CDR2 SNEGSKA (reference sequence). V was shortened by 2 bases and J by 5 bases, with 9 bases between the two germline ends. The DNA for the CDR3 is TGCAGTGCTAGAACCGCGGGCGAGACCCAGTACTTC. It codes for CSARTAGETQYF.

Here the CDR3 reads CASSLGLVGTDTQYF. CDR3 nucleotide sequence: TGTGCCAGCAGCTTAGGACTAGTCGGCACAGATACGCAGTATTTT. The chain recombines TRBV7-8 with TRBJ2-3, with D possibly being TRBD2 (6 bases). This CDR3 has 15 residues. Germline V lookup: CDR1 SGHVS, CDR2 FQNEAQ. V gave up 1 base and J gave up 1 base, with 9 bases separating them.

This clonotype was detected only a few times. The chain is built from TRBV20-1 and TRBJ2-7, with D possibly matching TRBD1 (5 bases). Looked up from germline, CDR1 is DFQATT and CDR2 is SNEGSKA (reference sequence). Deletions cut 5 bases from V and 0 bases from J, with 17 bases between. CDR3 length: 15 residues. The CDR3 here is CSARTGAAHSYEQYF. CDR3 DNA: TGCAGTGCTCGAACTGGGGCAGCACACTCCTACGAGCAGTACTTC.

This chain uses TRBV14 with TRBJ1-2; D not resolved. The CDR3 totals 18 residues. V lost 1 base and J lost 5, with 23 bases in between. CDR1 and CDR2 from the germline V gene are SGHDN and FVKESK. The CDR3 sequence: CASSQGQFNLRYGYGYTF. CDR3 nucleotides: TGTGCCAGCAGCCAAGGGCAGTTCAACCTCCGTTACGGTTATGGCTACACCTTC. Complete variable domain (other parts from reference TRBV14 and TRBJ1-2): EAGVTQFPSHSVIEKGQTVTLRCDPISGHDNLYWYRRVMGKEIKFLLHFVKESKQDESGMPNNRFLAERTGGTYSTLKVQPAELEDSGVYFCASSQGQFNLRYGYGYTFGSGTRLTVV.

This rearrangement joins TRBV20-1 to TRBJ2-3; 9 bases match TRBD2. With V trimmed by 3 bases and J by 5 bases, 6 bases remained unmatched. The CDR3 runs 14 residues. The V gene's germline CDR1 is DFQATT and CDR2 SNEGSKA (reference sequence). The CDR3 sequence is CSARRRGGIDTQYF. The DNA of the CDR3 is TGCAGTGCTAGGCGGCGGGGGGGCATAGATACGCAGTATTTT.

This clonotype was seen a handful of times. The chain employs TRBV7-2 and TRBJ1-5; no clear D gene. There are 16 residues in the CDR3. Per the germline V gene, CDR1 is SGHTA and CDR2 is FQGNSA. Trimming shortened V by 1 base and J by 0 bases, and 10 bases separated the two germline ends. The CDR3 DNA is TGTGCCAGCAGCTTAGTTGAGGCGGCTAGCAATCAGCCCCAGCATTTT. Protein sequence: CASSLVEAASNQPQHF.

In nucleotides, the CDR3 is TGCGCCAGCAGCTTGGACGCCTACGAGCAGTACTTC. As protein: CASSLDAYEQYF. The J gene is TRBJ2-7, the V gene TRBV5-1; D call uncertain. Germline assignment: CDR1 SGHRS and CDR2 YFSETQ. CDR3 length: 12 residues. Between the trimmed V and J ends, which lost 0 bases and 2 bases, there was a span of 3 bases.

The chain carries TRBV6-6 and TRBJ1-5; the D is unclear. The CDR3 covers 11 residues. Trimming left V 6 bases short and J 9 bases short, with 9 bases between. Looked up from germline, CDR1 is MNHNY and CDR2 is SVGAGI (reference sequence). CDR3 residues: CASSPMRPQHF. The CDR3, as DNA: TGTGCCAGCAGCCCGATGCGGCCCCAGCATTTT.

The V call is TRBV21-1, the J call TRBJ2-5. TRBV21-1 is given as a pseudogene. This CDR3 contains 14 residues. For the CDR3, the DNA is TGTGCCAGCAGCAAAGAAGGCGAGCAAGAGACCCAGTACTTC. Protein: CASSKEGEQETQYF.

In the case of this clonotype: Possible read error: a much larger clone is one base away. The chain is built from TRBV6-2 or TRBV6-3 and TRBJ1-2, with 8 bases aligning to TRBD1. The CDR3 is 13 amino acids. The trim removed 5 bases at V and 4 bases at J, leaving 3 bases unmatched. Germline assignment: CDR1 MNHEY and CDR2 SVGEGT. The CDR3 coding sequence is TGTGCCAGCAGTAGGACAGGGACCTATGGCTACACCTTC. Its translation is CASSRTGTYGYTF.

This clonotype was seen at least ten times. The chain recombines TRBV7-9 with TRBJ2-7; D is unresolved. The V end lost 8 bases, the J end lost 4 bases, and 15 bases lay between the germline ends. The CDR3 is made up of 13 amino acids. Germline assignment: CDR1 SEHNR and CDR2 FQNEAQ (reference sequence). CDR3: CASAKEWIYEQYF. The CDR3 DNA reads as TGTGCCAGCGCGAAAGAATGGATTTACGAGCAGTACTTC.

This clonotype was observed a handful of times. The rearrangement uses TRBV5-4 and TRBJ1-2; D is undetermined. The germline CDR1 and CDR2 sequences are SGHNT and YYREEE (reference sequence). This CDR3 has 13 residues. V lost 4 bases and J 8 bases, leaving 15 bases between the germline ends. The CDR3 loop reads CASSLQQREGYTF. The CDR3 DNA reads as TGTGCCAGCAGCCTCCAACAGCGAGAGGGCTACACCTTC.

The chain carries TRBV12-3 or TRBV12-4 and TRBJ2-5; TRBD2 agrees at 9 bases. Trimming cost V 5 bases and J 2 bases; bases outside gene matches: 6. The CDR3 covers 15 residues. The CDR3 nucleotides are TGTGCCAGCAGTCCTAGGACTAGCGAACAAGAGACCCAGTACTTC. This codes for CASSPRTSEQETQYF.

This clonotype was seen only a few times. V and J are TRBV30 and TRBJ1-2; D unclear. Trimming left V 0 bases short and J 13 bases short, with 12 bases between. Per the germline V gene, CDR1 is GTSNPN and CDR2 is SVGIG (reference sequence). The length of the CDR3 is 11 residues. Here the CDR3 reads CAWSVLGDPTF. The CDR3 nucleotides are TGTGCCTGGAGTGTACTTGGGGATCCCACCTTC.

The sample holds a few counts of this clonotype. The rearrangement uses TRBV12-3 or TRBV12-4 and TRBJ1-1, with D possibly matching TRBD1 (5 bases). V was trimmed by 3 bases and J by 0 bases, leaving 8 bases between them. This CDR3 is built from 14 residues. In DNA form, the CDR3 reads TGTGCCAGCAGTTTCGGGGCCGTGAACACTGAAGCTTTCTTT. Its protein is CASSFGAVNTEAFF.

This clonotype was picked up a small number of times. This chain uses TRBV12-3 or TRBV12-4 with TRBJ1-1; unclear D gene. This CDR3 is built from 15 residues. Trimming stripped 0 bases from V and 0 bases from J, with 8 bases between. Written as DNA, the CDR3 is TGTGCCAGCAGTTTAGCAGGCGTACTGAACACTGAAGCTTTCTTT. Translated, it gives CASSLAGVLNTEAFF.

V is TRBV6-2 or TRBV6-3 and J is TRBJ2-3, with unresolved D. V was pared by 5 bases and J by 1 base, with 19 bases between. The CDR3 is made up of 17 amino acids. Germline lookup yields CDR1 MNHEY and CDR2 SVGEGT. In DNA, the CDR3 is TGTGCCAGCAGTCCCGCCCTGGGCTCCCAACGCACAGATACGCAGTATTTT. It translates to CASSPALGSQRTDTQYF.